Below are 20 T cell receptor beta chains sequenced from a single sample in a study of shared clonotypes between healthy human individuals. This table comes from immunoSEQ multiplex PCR, and its TCRdb copy is limited to in-frame clones, with some not included. The repertoire holds a few hundred thousand clones, with around 80% as singletons. Material: PBMCs. The receptor source for this set is a middle-aged woman in good health. Some clones in this sample may be carry-over from other donors' samples.

The chain couples TRBV4-3 to TRBJ2-2; 8 nucleotides line up with TRBD2. V lost 0 bases and J lost 3; bases outside the gene matches: 3. Germline V gene sequence: CDR1 LGHNA, CDR2 YSLEER. The CDR3 length is 16 residues. CDR3 coding DNA: TGCGCCAGCAGCCAAGATTCAGCGGGAGACACCGGGGAGCTGTTTTTT. Translation: CASSQDSAGDTGELFF.

The sample holds a few counts of this clone. The chain links TRBV28 to TRBJ2-1; D is ambiguous. This CDR3 is built from 15 residues. Trimming pared 7 bases from V and 8 bases from J, leaving 21 bases between. The germline V gene encodes CDR1 MDHEN and CDR2 SYDVKM. In nucleotides, the CDR3 is TGTGCCAGCATTAGAGGCGATCCCCGCCGGGATGAGCAGTTCTTC. Translating it yields CASIRGDPRRDEQFF.

This chain uses TRBV27 with TRBJ2-7; the D is unclear. The germline V and J ends were trimmed by 3 bases and 4 bases, with 13 bases remaining between them. Germline V gene lookup returns CDR1 MNHEY and CDR2 SMNVEV (reference sequence). This CDR3 has 14 amino acids. CDR3 DNA: TGTGCCAGCAGTTTGATGGGTATGCGGTACGAGCAGTACTTC. Encoded protein: CASSLMGMRYEQYF.

The chain recombines TRBV28 with TRBJ1-2, with 12 nucleotides matching TRBD1. V lost 5 bases, J lost 4 bases, and 2 bases stayed unmatched. This CDR3 contains 14 residues. Germline lookup yields CDR1 MDHEN and CDR2 SYDVKM. CDR3 DNA sequence: TGTGCCAGCAGTGGGGACAGGGGGCTCTATGGCTACACCTTC. It is translated as CASSGDRGLYGYTF.

This chain connects TRBV9 to TRBJ2-2, with D perhaps matching TRBD1 (5 bases). The CDR3 spans 15 residues. The germline gives CDR1 SGDLS, CDR2 YYNGEE. V was pared by 4 bases and J by 5 bases, with 15 bases between. DNA for the CDR3: TGTGCCAGCAGCCCCCAGGGTGCGTTGACCGGGGAGCTGTTTTTT. Translation gives CASSPQGALTGELFF.

V usage is TRBV11-2 and J usage is TRBJ1-4; 8 bases are a match to TRBD1. Per the germline V gene, CDR1 is SGHAT and CDR2 is FQNNGV. The CDR3 length is 15 residues. Trimming removed 3 bases from V and 5 bases from J; junction bases left unmatched: 5. CDR3: CASSFGAGGNEKLFF. The CDR3 DNA is TGTGCCAGCAGCTTTGGGGCAGGGGGCAATGAAAAACTGTTTTTT.

The chain carries TRBV5-6 and TRBJ2-3; 8 positions match TRBD1. The CDR3 runs 16 residues. V gave up 3 bases and J gave up 3 bases; unmatched junction bases: 9. Germline V gene data show CDR1 as SGHDT and CDR2 as YYEEEE. DNA of the CDR3: TGTGCCAGCAGCTATAGGACAGGGAAGGAAACAGATACGCAGTATTTT. Translated, it gives CASSYRTGKETDTQYF. The full variable domain, its missing parts supplied by reference TRBV5-6 and TRBJ2-3, is DAGVTQSPTHLIKTRGQQVTLRCSPKSGHDTVSWYQQALGQGPQFIFQYYEEEERQRGNFPDRFSGHQFPNYSSELNVNALLLGDSALYLCASSYRTGKETDTQYFGPGTRLTVL.

The gene calls are TRBV11-3 and TRBJ1-4; 10 nucleotides line up with TRBD1. J gave up 4 bases and V 5 bases, and 10 bases lay outside the gene matches. The CDR3 loop spans 17 amino acids. Germline V CDR1 and CDR2: SGHNT, YENEEA. CDR3 sequence: CASSPHPGQGDNEKLFF. The CDR3, as DNA: TGTGCCAGCAGCCCCCACCCCGGACAGGGGGATAATGAAAAACTGTTTTTT.

DNA for the CDR3: TGCGCCAGCAGTGATTGGGACAGCTATCAGCCCCAGCATTTT. Translated: CASSDWDSYQPQHF. The gene calls are TRBV10-2 and TRBJ1-5; 7 bases are shared with TRBD1. CDR1 WSHSY and CDR2 SAAADI come from the germline V gene. With V trimmed by 3 bases and J by 5 bases, 4 bases remained unmatched. This CDR3 region has 14 residues.

V usage is TRBV15 and J usage is TRBJ2-1; 7 bases align to TRBD2. CDR1 is LNHNV, CDR2 YYDKDF, per germline (reference sequence). With V trimmed by 1 base and J by 3 bases, 12 bases remained unmatched. The CDR3 has 18 residues. The CDR3 loop reads CATSRALRRLADYNEQFF. For the CDR3, the DNA is TGTGCCACCAGCAGAGCGCTCAGGAGGCTAGCGGACTACAATGAGCAGTTCTTC. The variable domain in full, completed from reference TRBV15 and TRBJ2-1, reads DAMVIQNPRYQVTQFGKPVTLSCSQTLNHNVMYWYQQKSSQAPKLLFHYYDKDFNNEADTPDNFQSRRPNTSFCFLDIRSPGLGDTAMYLCATSRALRRLADYNEQFFGPGTRLTVL.

The CDR3 DNA reads as TGTGCCAGCAGCGTAGAGAGAAGGGGCGAGCAGTACTTC. Translation: CASSVERRGEQYF. V gene TRBV9 combines with J gene TRBJ2-7; TRBD1 is a possible D gene (5 bases). Between the trimmed V and J ends, which lost 0 bases and 6 bases, there was a span of 10 bases. The germline V gene encodes CDR1 SGDLS and CDR2 YYNGEE. The CDR3 consists of 13 residues.

The chain is built from TRBV15 and TRBJ2-7; TRBD1 matches 7 bases. This CDR3 is built from 15 residues. Germline CDR1 LNHNV, CDR2 YYDKDF (reference sequence). The V gene end was trimmed by 5 bases and the J gene end by 3 bases; junction bases not matched to a gene: 10. In DNA form, the CDR3 reads TGTGCCACCAGCGGACCAGACACAGGGGTCTACGAGCAGTACTTC. Translation gives CATSGPDTGVYEQYF.

V is TRBV5-1 and J is TRBJ2-1, with 9 bases fitting TRBD1. The trim removed 4 bases at V and 7 bases at J, leaving 9 bases unmatched. This CDR3 has 15 amino acids. Germline lookup yields CDR1 SGHRS and CDR2 YFSETQ. The DNA of the CDR3 is TGCGCCAGCAGCGTCACCGGGACAGGGAATAATGAGCAGTTCTTC. Translating it yields CASSVTGTGNNEQFF.

The chain is built from TRBV9 and TRBJ2-3, with TRBD2 matching over 8 bases. The CDR3 has 18 residues. The germline gives CDR1 SGDLS, CDR2 YYNGEE. The V segment lost 0 bases and the J segment 0 bases; nucleotides outside the gene matches: 9. This CDR3 reads CASSVAGGGEFSTDTQYF. DNA for the CDR3: TGTGCCAGCAGCGTAGCGGGAGGGGGGGAATTCAGCACAGATACGCAGTATTTT. Complete variable domain (other parts from reference TRBV9 and TRBJ2-3): DSGVTQTPKHLITATGQRVTLRCSPRSGDLSVYWYQQSLDQGLQFLIQYYNGEERAKGNILERFSAQQFPDLHSELNLSSLELGDSALYFCASSVAGGGEFSTDTQYFGPGTRLTVL.

V and J are TRBV28 and TRBJ1-5; perhaps TRBD1 as D (6 bases). This CDR3 has 15 amino acids. V was trimmed by 3 bases and J by 5 bases, leaving 14 bases between them. Per the germline V gene, CDR1 is MDHEN and CDR2 is SYDVKM. The chain's CDR3 is CASSFVRQGYQPQHF. CDR3 coding DNA: TGTGCCAGCAGTTTCGTTCGGCAGGGGTATCAGCCCCAGCATTTT.

To note about this clone: At one of its ends the junction is not consistent with the germline gene, which may arise from a read error. The V and J genes are TRBV9 and TRBJ2-5; TRBD1 agrees at 7 bases. There are 16 residues in the CDR3. The germline V gene has CDR1 SGDLS and CDR2 YYNGEE. In DNA form, the CDR3 reads TGTGCCAGCAGCGCCATGACAGGGTCCCCCTGGGAGAGCCAGTACTTC. Protein product: CASSAMTGSPWESQYF.

This chain links TRBV30 with TRBJ1-5; tentatively, D is TRBD1 (5 bases). Germline CDR1 and CDR2: GTSNPN and SVGIG (reference sequence). The CDR3 is made up of 13 amino acids. V lost 2 bases and J lost 6, with 11 bases in between. In nucleotides, the CDR3 is TGTGCCTGGAGTACTGAAGGGACTCAGCCCCAGCATTTT. Protein: CAWSTEGTQPQHF.

The V and J genes are TRBV12-2 and TRBJ2-7. TRBV12-2 is a known pseudogene. This CDR3 comprises 16 residues. DNA of the CDR3: TGTGCAAGTCGCTTGGGTGACCAGGGACGGGACTACGAGCAGTACTTC. This encodes CASRLGDQGRDYEQYF.

The V gene is TRBV5-5, the J gene TRBJ1-1; D is possibly TRBD1 (5 bases). This CDR3 has 13 residues. Germline CDR1 reads SGHKS; CDR2 reads YYEKEE (reference sequence). The V gene lost 4 bases and the J gene lost 5 bases, with 12 bases spanning the gap. The CDR3 sequence: CASSLRGRTEAFF. In nucleotides, the CDR3 is TGTGCCAGCAGCCTTAGGGGCCGGACTGAAGCTTTCTTT.

This rearrangement joins TRBV18 to TRBJ2-7; 8 nucleotides line up with TRBD1. With 6 bases clipped from V and 7 bases from J, the junction kept 5 bases outside the gene matches. This CDR3 has 12 residues. Germline-derived CDR1 and CDR2 are KGHSH and LQKENI. CDR3 loop: CASSPDREEQYF. Written as DNA, the CDR3 is TGTGCCAGCTCTCCGGACAGGGAGGAGCAGTACTTC.